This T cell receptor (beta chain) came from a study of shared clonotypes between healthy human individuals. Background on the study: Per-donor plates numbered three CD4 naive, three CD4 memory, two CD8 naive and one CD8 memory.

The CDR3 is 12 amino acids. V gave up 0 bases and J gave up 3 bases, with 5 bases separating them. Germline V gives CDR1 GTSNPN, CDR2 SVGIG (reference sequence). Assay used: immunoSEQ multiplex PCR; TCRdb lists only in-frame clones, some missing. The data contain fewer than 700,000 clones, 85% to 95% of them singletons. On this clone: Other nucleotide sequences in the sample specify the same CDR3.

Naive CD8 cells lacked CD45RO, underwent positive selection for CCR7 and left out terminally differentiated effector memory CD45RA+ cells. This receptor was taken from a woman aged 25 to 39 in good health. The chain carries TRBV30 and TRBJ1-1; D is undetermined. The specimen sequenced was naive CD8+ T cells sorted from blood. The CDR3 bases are TGTGCCTGGAGTGTATTGGACACTGAAGCTTTCTTT. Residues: CAWSVLDTEAFF.